The clone carrying this TCR beta chain was counted a single time. Looked up from germline, CDR1 is SGHVS and CDR2 is FQNEAQ. Deletions cut 4 bases from V and 0 bases from J, with 13 bases between. The CDR3 sequence is 16 residues long. The data were obtained in a study of cytomegalovirus exposure and HLA in healthy donors. The PCR had 60 Vbeta and 13 Jbeta primers. Repertoires were generated with immunoSEQ multiplex PCR, while TCRdb's copy carries only in-frame clones and drops some. This sample carries about 130,000 clones, 83% of them seen once, and the ten largest clones take over 3%. The chain couples TRBV7-8 to TRBJ2-1; D perhaps matches TRBD2 (5 bases). This receptor was identified in a woman aged 40 to 49 in good health and CMV-seropositive. Sequencing used PBMCs. Here the CDR3 DNA reads TGTGCCAGCAGCTCTAATAGAGGGAGCTCCTACAATGAGCAGTTCTTC. Translated: CASSSNRGSSYNEQFF. The full variable domain, in which reference TRBV7-8 and TRBJ2-1 provide the parts outside the CDR3, is GAGVSQSPRYKVAKRGQDVALRCDPISGHVSLFWYQQALGQGPEFLTYFQNEAQLDKSGLPSDRFFAERPEGSVSTLKIQRTQQEDSAVYLCASSSNRGSSYNEQFFGPGTRLTVL.